The rows below give T cell receptor beta chains drawn from one sample of a study of blood T cell repertoires in COVID-19. Assay: immunoSEQ multiplex PCR; the TCRdb copy retains only in-frame clones and omits some. The sample lists approximately 100,000 clones, roughly 80% seen once, with about 10% in the top ten. The sequenced sample was peripheral blood. The receptors come from a woman of 80 years or more with acute or convalescent COVID-19. CDR3s include the opening cysteine and the closing phenylalanine or tryptophan. The D gene is left open where the match is weak. The listing skips clone size in some rows; elsewhere it reads once, few, many or a size class.

size	V	J	D	CDR3	DNA
NA	TRBV19	TRBJ1-5	TRBD1	CASRKDRGTYSNQPQHF	TGTGCCAGTAGAAAGGACAGGGGCACGTATAGCAATCAGCCCCAGCATTTT
NA	TRBV7-9	TRBJ1-6	NA	CASSLGTVAPLHF	TGTGCCAGCAGCTTAGGAACAGTTGCACCCCTCCACTTT
NA	TRBV19	TRBJ2-1	TRBD1	CALGTGGSEQFF	TGTGCGCTGGGGACAGGGGGGTCTGAGCAGTTCTTC
few	TRBV6-5	TRBJ2-3	TRBD1	CASSYSGTEYTDTQYF	TGTGCCAGCAGTTACTCGGGGACAGAATACACAGATACGCAGTATTTT
NA	TRBV2	TRBJ2-6	NA	CASSARGRSGGSGANVLTF	TGTGCCAGCAGTGCCAGGGGACGTTCGGGAGGCTCTGGGGCCAACGTCCTGACTTTC
NA	TRBV5-4	TRBJ1-4	TRBD1	CASSQGQGNEKLFF	TGTGCCAGCAGCCAGGGACAGGGAAACGAAAAACTGTTTTTT
once	TRBV7-9	TRBJ2-5	TRBD2	CASSPGLAGGRETQYF	TGTGCCAGCAGCCCGGGACTAGCGGGGGGTAGAGAGACCCAGTACTTC
NA	TRBV4-3	TRBJ2-3	NA	CASSHQKDTQYF	TGCGCCAGCAGCCACCAAAAAGATACGCAGTATTTT
NA	TRBV28	TRBJ2-1	NA	CASSFSAGFISEQFF	TGTGCCAGCAGTTTTTCAGCGGGCTTTATTAGTGAGCAGTTCTTC
few	TRBV7-9	TRBJ2-7	TRBD1	CASSQAAGGNDEQYF	TGTGCCAGCAGCCAAGCGGCAGGGGGAAACGACGAGCAGTACTTC
once	TRBV5-6	TRBJ1-6	NA	CASSPGGDNSPLHF	TGTGCCAGCAGCCCGGGGGGGGATAATTCACCCCTCCACTTT
NA	TRBV2	TRBJ1-2	TRBD1	CASSEGTGGSGYTF	TGTGCCAGCAGTGAGGGGACAGGGGGGTCGGGCTACACCTTC
once	TRBV12-3/TRBV12-4	TRBJ1-6	NA	CASTRDFNSPLHF	TGTGCCAGCACCCGGGACTTTAATTCACCCCTCCACTTT
NA	TRBV6-5	TRBJ2-2	TRBD2	CASSKLAEGLFF	TGTGCCAGCAGTAAACTAGCGGAAGGGCTGTTTTTT
NA	TRBV15	TRBJ1-3	TRBD1	CATSRDRGRFSGNTIYF	TGTGCCACCAGCAGAGATAGGGGGCGCTTTTCTGGAAACACCATATATTTT
NA	TRBV19	TRBJ1-1	NA	CASSIQGGGTSFF	TGTGCCAGTAGTATTCAAGGGGGGGGAACTTCTTTCTTT
NA	TRBV5-1	TRBJ2-3	TRBD1	CASSVTGTGPDTQYF	TGCGCCAGCAGCGTCACCGGGACAGGGCCGGATACGCAGTATTTT
NA	TRBV25-1	TRBJ2-1	TRBD1	CASTPGGSYNEQFF	TGTGCCAGCACCCCAGGGGGCTCCTACAATGAGCAGTTCTTC
NA	TRBV11-3	TRBJ2-2	NA	CASSLNWPPGAGELFF	TGTGCCAGCAGCTTAAACTGGCCGCCCGGAGCCGGGGAGCTGTTTTTT
NA	TRBV10-3	TRBJ1-4	NA	CAISGGIGDGKLFF	TGTGCCATCAGTGGGGGAATCGGGGATGGGAAACTGTTTTTT
NA	TRBV4-3	TRBJ1-1	TRBD1	CASSPSSDRGEAFF	TGCGCCAGCAGCCCCAGCTCCGACAGGGGTGAAGCTTTCTTT
NA	TRBV24-1	TRBJ1-5	TRBD1	CATSDNRQGRALKTNQPQHF	TGTGCCACCAGTGATAACCGACAGGGGCGCGCCCTGAAAACAAATCAGCCCCAGCATTTT
NA	TRBV5-4	TRBJ1-6	NA	CASSRTAYNSPLHF	TGTGCCAGCAGCCGGACAGCCTATAATTCACCCCTCCACTTT
NA	TRBV4-1	TRBJ2-1	TRBD1	CASSQQLTGTAYNEQFF	TGCGCCAGCAGCCAACAGCTCACCGGGACAGCATACAATGAGCAGTTCTTC
NA	TRBV2	TRBJ1-4	TRBD1	CASLRDRNEKLFF	TGTGCCAGTCTCCGGGACAGGAATGAAAAACTGTTTTTT
NA	TRBV7-9	TRBJ2-2	TRBD1	CASSLAKGASNTGELFF	TGTGCCAGCAGCTTAGCCAAGGGGGCGTCGAACACCGGGGAGCTGTTTTTT
NA	TRBV3-1/TRBV3-2	TRBJ2-5	NA	CASSPTGNQETQYF	TGTGCCAGCAGCCCTACAGGGAACCAAGAGACCCAGTACTTC
NA	TRBV2	TRBJ2-1	NA	CASRAGLDEQFF	TGTGCCAGCAGGGCAGGGTTGGATGAGCAGTTCTTC
NA	TRBV2	TRBJ1-1	NA	CASRLSANTEAFF	TGTGCCAGCAGATTGAGCGCCAACACTGAAGCTTTCTTT
NA	TRBV5-1	TRBJ1-1	NA	CASRPTGGSTEAFF	TGCGCCAGCAGGCCAACGGGAGGAAGCACTGAAGCTTTCTTT
NA	TRBV6-4	TRBJ2-7	NA	CASPHLPRSSYEQYF	TGTGCCAGCCCCCACCTGCCCAGAAGCTCCTACGAGCAGTACTTC
NA	TRBV5-5	TRBJ2-3	NA	CASSLADRSTDTQYF	TGTGCCAGCAGCTTGGCTGACAGAAGCACAGATACGCAGTATTTT
NA	TRBV7-9	TRBJ1-2	TRBD1	CASSFQGVDYGYTF	TGTGCCAGCAGCTTTCAGGGGGTAGACTATGGCTACACCTTC
NA	TRBV24-1	TRBJ2-2	NA	CATRANANTGELFF	TGTGCCACGAGGGCCAACGCGAACACCGGGGAGCTGTTTTTT
NA	TRBV5-1	TRBJ1-3	NA	CASSLGQGEGTGNTIYF	TGCGCCAGCAGCTTGGGTCAAGGGGAAGGGACTGGAAACACCATATATTTT
NA	TRBV5-8	TRBJ1-5	NA	CASRGSVNQPQHF	TGTGCCAGCCGGGGGTCGGTCAATCAGCCCCAGCATTTT
NA	TRBV11-2	TRBJ1-2	NA	CASSLDRGGNYGYTF	TGTGCCAGCAGCTTAGATCGGGGGGGGAACTATGGCTACACCTTC
NA	TRBV28	TRBJ1-6	TRBD1	CASSLYRTGNSPLHF	TGTGCCAGCAGTTTATATCGGACAGGAAATTCACCCCTCCACTTT
NA	TRBV27	TRBJ1-6	NA	CASSPRSGRANYNSPLHF	TGTGCCAGCAGTCCCCGGTCAGGCAGGGCAAACTATAATTCACCCCTCCACTTT
NA	TRBV7-2	TRBJ1-5	NA	CASSLDRAEQPQHF	TGTGCCAGCAGCTTAGACAGGGCAGAGCAGCCCCAGCATTTT
once	TRBV30	TRBJ2-5	NA	CAWSVGAGAEGTQYF	TGTGCCTGGAGCGTGGGGGCCGGGGCGGAAGGGACCCAGTACTTC
NA	TRBV4-2	TRBJ1-4	TRBD1	CASSQVMTGGEKLFF	TGTGCCAGCAGCCAAGTGATGACAGGGGGCGAAAAACTGTTTTTT
NA	TRBV6-2/TRBV6-3	TRBJ1-6	TRBD1	CASSRPFDRANSPLHF	TGTGCCAGCAGTCGCCCCTTTGACAGGGCGAATTCACCCCTCCACTTT
NA	TRBV27	TRBJ2-3	NA	CASSFRGTDTQYF	TGTGCCAGCAGTTTCCGTGGCACAGATACGCAGTATTTT
NA	TRBV11-2	TRBJ1-3	NA	CASSLAPGTGNTIYF	TGTGCCAGCAGCTTAGCGCCGGGTACTGGAAACACCATATATTTT
NA	TRBV5-1	TRBJ2-2	NA	CASGSEWSNTGELFF	TGCGCCAGCGGTAGCGAATGGTCGAACACCGGGGAGCTGTTTTTT